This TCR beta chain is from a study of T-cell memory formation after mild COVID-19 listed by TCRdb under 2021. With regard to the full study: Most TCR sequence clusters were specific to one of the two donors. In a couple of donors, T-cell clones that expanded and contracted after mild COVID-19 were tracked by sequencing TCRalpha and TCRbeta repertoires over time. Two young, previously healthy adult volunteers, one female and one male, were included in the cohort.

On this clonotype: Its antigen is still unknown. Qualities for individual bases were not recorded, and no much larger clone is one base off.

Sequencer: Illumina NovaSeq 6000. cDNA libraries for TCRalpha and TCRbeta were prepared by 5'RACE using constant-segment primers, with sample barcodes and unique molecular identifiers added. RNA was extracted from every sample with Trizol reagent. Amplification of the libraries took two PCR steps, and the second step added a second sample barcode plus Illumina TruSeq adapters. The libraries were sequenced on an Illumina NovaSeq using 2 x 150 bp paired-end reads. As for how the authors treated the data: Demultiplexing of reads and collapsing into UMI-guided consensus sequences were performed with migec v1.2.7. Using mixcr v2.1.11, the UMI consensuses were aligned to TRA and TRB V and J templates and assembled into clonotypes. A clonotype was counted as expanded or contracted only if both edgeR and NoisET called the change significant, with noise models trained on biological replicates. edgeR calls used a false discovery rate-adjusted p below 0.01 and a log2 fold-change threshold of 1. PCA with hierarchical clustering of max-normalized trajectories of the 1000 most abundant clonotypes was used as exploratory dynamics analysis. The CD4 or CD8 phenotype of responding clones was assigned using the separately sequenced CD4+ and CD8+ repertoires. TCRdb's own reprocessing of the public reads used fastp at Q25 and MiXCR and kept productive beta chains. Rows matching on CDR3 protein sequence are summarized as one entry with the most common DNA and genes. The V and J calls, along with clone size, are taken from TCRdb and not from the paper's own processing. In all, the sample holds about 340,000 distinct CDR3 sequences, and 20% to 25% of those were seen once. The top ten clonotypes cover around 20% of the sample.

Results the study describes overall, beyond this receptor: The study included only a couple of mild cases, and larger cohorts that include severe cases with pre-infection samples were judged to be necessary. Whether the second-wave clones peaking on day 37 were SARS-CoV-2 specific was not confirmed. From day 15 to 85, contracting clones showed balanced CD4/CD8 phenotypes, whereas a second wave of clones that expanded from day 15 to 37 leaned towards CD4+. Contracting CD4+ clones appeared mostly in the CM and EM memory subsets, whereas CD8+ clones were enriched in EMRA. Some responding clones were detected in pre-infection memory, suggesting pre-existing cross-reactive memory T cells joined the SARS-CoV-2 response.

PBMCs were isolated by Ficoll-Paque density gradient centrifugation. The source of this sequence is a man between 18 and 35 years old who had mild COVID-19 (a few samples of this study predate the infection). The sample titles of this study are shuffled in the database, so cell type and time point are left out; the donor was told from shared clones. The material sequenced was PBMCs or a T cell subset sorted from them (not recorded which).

CDR3 region: CASSPHISGATEAFF. DNA sequence: TGTGCCAGCAGCCCCCACATTTCCGGGGCGACTGAAGCTTTCTTT. This sequence uses TRBV11-2 and TRBJ1-1, with TRBD1 tentatively as D gene (5 bases match). The germline V gene encodes CDR1 SGHAT and CDR2 FQNNGV. There are 15 amino acids in the CDR3, from cysteine to phenylalanine inclusive. Solely the CDR3 DNA is kept, with 45 bases framed from the first base. V loses 5 bases of germline sequence and J loses 5 bases, and the interval between the two ends is 18 bases.